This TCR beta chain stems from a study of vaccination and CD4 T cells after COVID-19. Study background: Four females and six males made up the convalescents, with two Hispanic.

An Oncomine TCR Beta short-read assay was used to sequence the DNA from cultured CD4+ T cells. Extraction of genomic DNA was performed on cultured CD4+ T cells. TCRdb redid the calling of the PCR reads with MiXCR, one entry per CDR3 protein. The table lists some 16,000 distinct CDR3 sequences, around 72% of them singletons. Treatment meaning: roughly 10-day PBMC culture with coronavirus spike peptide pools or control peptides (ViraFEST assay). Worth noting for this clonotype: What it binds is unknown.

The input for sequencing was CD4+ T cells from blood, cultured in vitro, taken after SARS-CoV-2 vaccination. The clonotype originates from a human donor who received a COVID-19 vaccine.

The DNA of the CDR3 is TGTGCCAGCAGCTTATATGGCAGGGAGGACACCGGGGAGCTGTTTTTT. Protein sequence: CASSLYGREDTGELFF. The genes are TRBV7-8 and TRBJ2-2; tentatively, D is TRBD2 (6 bases). CDR1 and CDR2 (germline): SGHVS, FQNEAQ. This CDR3 has 16 residues. The V end lost 2 bases, the J end lost 3 bases, and 13 bases lay between the germline ends. The full variable domain, in which reference TRBV7-8 and TRBJ2-2 provide the parts outside the CDR3, is GAGVSQSPRYKVAKRGQDVALRCDPISGHVSLFWYQQALGQGPEFLTYFQNEAQLDKSGLPSDRFFAERPEGSVSTLKIQRTQQEDSAVYLCASSLYGREDTGELFFGEGSRLTVL.